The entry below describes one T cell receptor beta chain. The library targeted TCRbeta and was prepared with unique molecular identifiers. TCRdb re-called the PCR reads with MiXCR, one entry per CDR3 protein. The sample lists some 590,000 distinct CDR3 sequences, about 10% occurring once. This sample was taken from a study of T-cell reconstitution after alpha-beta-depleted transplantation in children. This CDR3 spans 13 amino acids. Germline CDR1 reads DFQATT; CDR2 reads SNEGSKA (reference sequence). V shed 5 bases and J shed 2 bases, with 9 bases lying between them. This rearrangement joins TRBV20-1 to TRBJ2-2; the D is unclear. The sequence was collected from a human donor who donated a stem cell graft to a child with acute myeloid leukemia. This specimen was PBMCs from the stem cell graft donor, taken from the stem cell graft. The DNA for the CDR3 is TGCAGTGCTCCGGGCATTAACACCGGGGAGCTGTTTTTT. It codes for CSAPGINTGELFF.